A single sample is the source of the 24 T cell receptor beta chains below, sequenced in a study of CD8+ T cells in alopecia areata. Following extraction, RNA underwent reverse transcription to cDNA, which served as the sequencing template. Sequencing used immunoSEQ multiplex PCR; TCRdb keeps in-frame clones, though not all of them. The table has some 100,000 clones, roughly 69% seen once; the top ten hold around 2.7%. Sequenced input: CD4+ T cells sorted from blood. These receptors originate from a human donor in good health.

This clone was seen a handful of times. The rearrangement joins TRBV5-1 to TRBJ1-4; no firm D call. The V and J ends lost 4 bases and 8 bases respectively, with 15 bases between them. CDR1 is SGHRS, CDR2 YFSETQ, per germline. The CDR3 consists of 14 residues. Here the CDR3 reads CASSLLSGQEKLFF. CDR3 nucleotides: TGCGCCAGCAGCCTCTTGAGCGGGCAGGAAAAACTGTTTTTT.

The J gene is TRBJ1-1, the V gene TRBV7-3; the D is unclear. CDR1 is SGHTA and CDR2 is FQGTGA in the germline V gene. The CDR3 runs 13 residues. Trimming left V 2 bases short and J 7 bases short, with 11 bases between. CDR3 DNA: TGTGCCAGCAGCTTAGGCCAAAGAGGTGAAGCTTTCTTT. It is translated as CASSLGQRGEAFF.

This clone turned up a few times. The V call is TRBV29-1, the J call TRBJ2-1; D possibly corresponds to TRBD2 (6 bases). The CDR3 is 14 residues long. Germline lookup yields CDR1 SQVTM and CDR2 ANQGSEA. Trimming cost V 7 bases and J 9 bases, with 22 bases left between them. The CDR3 loop is CSGLPGLPGGEQFF. The CDR3 DNA reads TGCAGCGGATTACCGGGACTCCCAGGTGGTGAGCAGTTCTTC.

The chain has TRBV10-3 and TRBJ1-1; the D is unclear. Trimming cost V 6 bases and J 1 base, with 9 bases left between them. Looked up from germline, CDR1 is ENHRY and CDR2 is SYGVKD. The CDR3 loop spans 13 amino acids. For the CDR3, the DNA is TGTGCCATCAGCTTCGACGGGAACACTGAAGCTTTCTTT. As protein: CAISFDGNTEAFF.

This clone was seen more than once but under ten times. The rearrangement joins TRBV5-1 to TRBJ2-7; D may be TRBD2 (6 bases). The CDR3 loop spans 16 amino acids. Trimming left V 0 bases short and J 7 bases short, with 20 bases between. Germline CDR1 reads SGHRS; CDR2 reads YFSETQ. CDR3 amino acids: CASSLDLTSTRGEQYF. The CDR3 region has the DNA TGCGCCAGCAGCTTGGATTTAACTAGCACCCGGGGAGAGCAGTACTTC.

The chain recombines TRBV10-3 with TRBJ2-5; 8 nucleotides line up with TRBD1. The CDR3 consists of 16 residues. Germline V lookup: CDR1 ENHRY, CDR2 SYGVKD. V dropped 3 bases and J dropped 5; count of bases not matched to a gene: 11. CDR3 DNA: TGTGCCATCAGTGAAGTGACAGGGGACATTTGGGAGACCCAGTACTTC. Encoded protein: CAISEVTGDIWETQYF.

J is TRBJ1-2 and V is TRBV29-1, with D tentatively TRBD1 (5 bases). CDR3 length: 12 amino acids. The V end was cut by 7 bases, the J end by 8 bases, with 17 bases between. The germline CDR1 and CDR2 sequences are SQVTM and ANQGSEA. This CDR3 is CSARRDSGGYTF. CDR3 coding DNA: TGCAGCGCGCGCAGGGACTCGGGCGGCTACACCTTC.

The chain is built from TRBV5-1 and TRBJ1-2, with D uncertain. The CDR3 sequence is 15 residues long. Germline CDR1 is SGHRS and CDR2 is YFSETQ. V lost 7 bases and J 0 bases, leaving 16 bases between the germline ends. The CDR3 coding sequence is TGCGCCAGCCGCATAACCGGTGGGGCTAACTATGGCTACACCTTC. It specifies CASRITGGANYGYTF.

This clone was seen a few times. The rearrangement links TRBV2 to TRBJ1-1; D unclear. CDR3 size: 13 residues. Germline CDR1 is SNHLY and CDR2 is FYNNEI. Deletions cut 5 bases from V and 1 base from J, with 8 bases between. The CDR3 is CASSQQPNTEAFF. DNA of the CDR3: TGTGCCAGCAGTCAACAGCCGAACACTGAAGCTTTCTTT. Drawing the rest from reference TRBV2 and TRBJ1-1, the complete variable domain is EPEVTQTPSHQVTQMGQEVILRCVPISNHLYFYWYRQILGQKVEFLVSFYNNEISEKSEIFDDQFSVERPDGSNFTLKIRSTKLEDSAMYFCASSQQPNTEAFFGQGTRLTVV.

This sequence joins TRBV29-1 and TRBJ1-1, with a tentative D call TRBD1 (6 bases). Trimming removed 7 bases at V and 1 base at J, with 16 bases between. The CDR3 sequence is 14 residues long. Germline V gene sequence: CDR1 SQVTM, CDR2 ANQGSEA. CDR3 nucleotides: TGCAGCGCACAGGGATCTCGCGGGAACACTGAAGCTTTCTTT. Its translation: CSAQGSRGNTEAFF.

This clone has a handful of counts. The gene calls are TRBV6-5 and TRBJ2-5; no definite D call. Trimming cost V 3 bases and J 5 bases, with 13 bases left between them. CDR1 is MNHEY and CDR2 is SVGAGI in the germline V gene. This CDR3 region has 14 residues. CDR3 in DNA: TGTGCCAGCAGTTATACCGGGTCACGGGAGACCCAGTACTTC. It translates to CASSYTGSRETQYF.

The rearrangement uses TRBV2 and TRBJ1-1; maybe TRBD1 (5 bases). The CDR3 has 14 amino acids. V was cut by 6 bases and J by 1 base, with 12 bases left in between. CDR1 and CDR2 (germline): SNHLY, FYNNEI. CDR3 loop: CASSPRGWNTEAFF. The DNA for the CDR3 is TGTGCCAGCAGCCCTAGGGGCTGGAACACTGAAGCTTTCTTT.

The rearrangement joins TRBV5-1 to TRBJ2-6; perhaps D is TRBD1 or TRBD2 (5 bases each). Trimming took 5 bases from V and 0 from J, leaving 15 bases between them. CDR3 length equals 17 residues. The germline CDR1 and CDR2 sequences are SGHRS and YFSETQ. This chain's CDR3 is CASRGRDGNSGANVLTF. CDR3 sequence (DNA): TGCGCCAGCAGGGGACGGGACGGGAACTCTGGGGCCAACGTCCTGACTTTC.

The CDR3 here is CSVIGQGGYGYTF. The CDR3 DNA reads TGCAGCGTTATTGGACAGGGGGGGTATGGCTACACCTTC. The chain couples TRBV29-1 to TRBJ1-2, with TRBD1 matching 10 bases. V lost 5 bases to trimming and J lost 5 bases; unmatched junction nucleotides: 5. There are 13 residues in the CDR3. CDR1 and CDR2 (germline): SQVTM, ANQGSEA.

The CDR3 sequence: CSVLTGKGTEAFF. CDR3 DNA: TGCAGCGTACTGACAGGGAAAGGCACTGAAGCTTTCTTT. The genes are TRBV29-1 and TRBJ1-1; 7 bases align to TRBD1. CDR1 SQVTM and CDR2 ANQGSEA come from the germline V gene. Trimming at V came to 6 bases and at J to 4 bases, leaving 8 bases not matched to a gene. CDR3 length equals 13 residues.

This clone was seen only a few times. The chain recombines TRBV29-1 with TRBJ2-1; 8 bases are a match to TRBD2. CDR3 length: 13 amino acids. V shed 7 bases, J shed 4 bases, and the junction held 6 bases outside the gene matches. Per germline, CDR1 SQVTM and CDR2 ANQGSEA. The CDR3 here is CSAGGGGYNEQFF. CDR3 DNA sequence: TGCAGCGCAGGCGGCGGGGGGTACAATGAGCAGTTCTTC.

This clone was picked up a small number of times. The rearrangement uses TRBV28 and TRBJ1-5; maybe TRBD1 (5 bases). Trimming removed 5 bases from V and 2 bases from J, with 19 bases in between. Germline V gene data show CDR1 as MDHEN and CDR2 as SYDVKM. There are 17 residues in the CDR3. CDR3 nucleotides: TGTGCCAGCAGTCCTCATTCGTCCGGGGCCCGCAATCAGCCCCAGCATTTT. It specifies CASSPHSSGARNQPQHF.

This clone was observed a single time. The chain has TRBV6-1 and TRBJ1-6; no reliable D call. Deletions cut 3 bases from V and 8 bases from J, with 17 bases between. This CDR3 region has 16 residues. The V gene's germline CDR1 is MNHNS and CDR2 SASEGT. CDR3 protein: CASSEVSKVRHSPLHF. For the CDR3, the DNA is TGTGCCAGCAGTGAGGTATCGAAGGTTCGACATTCACCCCTCCACTTT.

This clone was picked up one time. The J gene is TRBJ2-4, the V gene TRBV5-1; 8 bases line up with TRBD2. The CDR3 contains 13 residues. The J segment lost 7 bases and the V segment lost 3 bases, leaving 3 bases of the junction unmatched. CDR1 and CDR2 from the germline V gene are SGHRS and YFSETQ. CDR3 protein: CASSWGLGNIQYF. The CDR3 DNA reads TGCGCCAGCAGCTGGGGACTAGGGAACATTCAGTACTTC.

Details on this clone: Other nucleotide sequences in the sample specify the same CDR3. The rearrangement links TRBV5-1 to TRBJ2-2; D unclear. CDR1 is SGHRS and CDR2 is YFSETQ in the germline V gene. This CDR3 is 15 amino acids long. V was trimmed by 0 bases and J by 0 bases, leaving 6 bases between them. The DNA of the CDR3 is TGCGCCAGCAGCTTGGCCGGGCCGAACACCGGGGAGCTGTTTTTT. Translated, it gives CASSLAGPNTGELFF.

The chain recombines TRBV29-1 with TRBJ1-4; a weak D match, TRBD1 (6 bases). The germline V gene encodes CDR1 SQVTM and CDR2 ANQGSEA. The ends were cut back, 5 bases at V and 4 bases at J, with 8 bases in the middle. The CDR3 spans 12 residues. As DNA, the CDR3 is TGCAGCGTTCAGGACAGTAATGAAAAACTGTTTTTT. As protein: CSVQDSNEKLFF.

This chain connects TRBV6-6 to TRBJ2-4; 7 bases are a match to TRBD1. Germline loops: CDR1 MNHNY, CDR2 SVGAGI (reference sequence). The CDR3 consists of 15 residues. V dropped 5 bases and J dropped 1; count of bases not matched to a gene: 5. This chain's CDR3 is CASSHGQVAKNIQYF. CDR3 nucleotide sequence: TGTGCCAGCAGTCACGGACAGGTGGCCAAAAACATTCAGTACTTC.

The chain couples TRBV2 to TRBJ2-5; D may be TRBD2 (5 bases). CDR1 is SNHLY, CDR2 FYNNEI, per germline. The CDR3 loop spans 13 amino acids. The V end lost 6 bases, the J end lost 5 bases, and 13 bases lay between the germline ends. CDR3 sequence: CASSRGTVETQYF. The CDR3 bases are TGTGCCAGCAGCCGGGGAACCGTCGAGACCCAGTACTTC.

V usage is TRBV15 and J usage is TRBJ1-2; D possibly corresponds to TRBD1 (5 bases). Trimming took 5 bases from V and 4 from J, leaving 14 bases between them. Germline loops: CDR1 LNHNV, CDR2 YYDKDF (reference sequence). The CDR3 covers 14 residues. The CDR3: CATSDGGTSYGYTF. Written as DNA, the CDR3 is TGTGCCACCAGCGACGGGGGGACCTCCTATGGCTACACCTTC. The whole variable domain, remainder taken from reference TRBV15 and TRBJ1-2, is DAMVIQNPRYQVTQFGKPVTLSCSQTLNHNVMYWYQQKSSQAPKLLFHYYDKDFNNEADTPDNFQSRRPNTSFCFLDIRSPGLGDTAMYLCATSDGGTSYGYTFGSGTRLTVV.